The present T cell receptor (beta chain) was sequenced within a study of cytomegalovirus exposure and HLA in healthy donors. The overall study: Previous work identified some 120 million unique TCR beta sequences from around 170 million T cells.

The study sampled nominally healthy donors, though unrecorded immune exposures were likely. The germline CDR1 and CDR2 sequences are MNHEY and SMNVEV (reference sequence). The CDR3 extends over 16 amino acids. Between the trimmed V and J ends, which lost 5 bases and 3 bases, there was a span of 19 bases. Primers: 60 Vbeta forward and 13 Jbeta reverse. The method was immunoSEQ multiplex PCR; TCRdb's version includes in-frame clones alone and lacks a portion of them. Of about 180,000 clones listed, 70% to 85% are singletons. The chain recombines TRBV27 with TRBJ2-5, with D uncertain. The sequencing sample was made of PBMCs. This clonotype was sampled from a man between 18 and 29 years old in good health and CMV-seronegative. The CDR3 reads CASSPYLSPIEETQYF. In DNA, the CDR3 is TGTGCCAGCAGTCCCTACCTGAGCCCTATAGAAGAGACCCAGTACTTC.